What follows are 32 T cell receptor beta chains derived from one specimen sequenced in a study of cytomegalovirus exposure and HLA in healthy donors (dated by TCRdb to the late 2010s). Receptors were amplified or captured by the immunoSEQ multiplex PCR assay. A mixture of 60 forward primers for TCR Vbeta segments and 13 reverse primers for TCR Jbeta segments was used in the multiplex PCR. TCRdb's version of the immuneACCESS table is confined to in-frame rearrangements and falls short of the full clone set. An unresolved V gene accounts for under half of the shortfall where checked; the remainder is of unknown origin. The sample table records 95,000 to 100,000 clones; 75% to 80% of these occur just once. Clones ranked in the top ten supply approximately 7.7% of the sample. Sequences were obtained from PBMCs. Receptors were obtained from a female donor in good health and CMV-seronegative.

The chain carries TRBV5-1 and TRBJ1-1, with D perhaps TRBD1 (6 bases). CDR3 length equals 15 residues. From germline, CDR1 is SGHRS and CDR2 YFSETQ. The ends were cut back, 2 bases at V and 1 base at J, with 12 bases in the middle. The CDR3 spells CASSFDGQTNTEAFF. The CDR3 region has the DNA TGCGCCAGCAGCTTCGACGGACAGACGAACACTGAAGCTTTCTTT.

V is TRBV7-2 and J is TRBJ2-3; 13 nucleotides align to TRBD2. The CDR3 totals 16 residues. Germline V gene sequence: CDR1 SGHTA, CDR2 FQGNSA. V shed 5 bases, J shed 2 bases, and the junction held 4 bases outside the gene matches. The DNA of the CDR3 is TGTGCCAGCAGCCAGGGACTAGCGGGATTCACAGATACGCAGTATTTT. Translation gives CASSQGLAGFTDTQYF.

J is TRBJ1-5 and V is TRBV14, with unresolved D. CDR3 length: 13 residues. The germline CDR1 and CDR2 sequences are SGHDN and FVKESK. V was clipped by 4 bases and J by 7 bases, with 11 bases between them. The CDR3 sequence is CASSLDLRQPQHF. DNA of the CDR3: TGTGCCAGCAGCCTGGATCTGAGGCAGCCCCAGCATTTT.

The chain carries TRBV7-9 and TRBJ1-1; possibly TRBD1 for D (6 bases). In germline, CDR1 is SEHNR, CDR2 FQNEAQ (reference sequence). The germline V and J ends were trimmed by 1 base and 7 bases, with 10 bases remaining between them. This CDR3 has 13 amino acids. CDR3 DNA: TGTGCCAGCAGCTTAGAGGGGGTGGTTGAAGCTTTCTTT. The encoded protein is CASSLEGVVEAFF.

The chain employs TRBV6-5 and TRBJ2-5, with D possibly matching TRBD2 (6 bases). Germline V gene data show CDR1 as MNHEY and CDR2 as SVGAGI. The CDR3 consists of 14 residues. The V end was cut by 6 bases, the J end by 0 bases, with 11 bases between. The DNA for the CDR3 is TGTGCCAGCAGGTTTGGACTAAACCAAGAGACCCAGTACTTC. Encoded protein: CASRFGLNQETQYF.

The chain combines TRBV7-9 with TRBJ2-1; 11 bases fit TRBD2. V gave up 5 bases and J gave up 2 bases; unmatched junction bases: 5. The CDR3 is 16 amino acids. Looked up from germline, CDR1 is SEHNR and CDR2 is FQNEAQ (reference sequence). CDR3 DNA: TGTGCCAGCAGCCTTAGCGGGAGGGCCGCCTACAATGAGCAGTTCTTC. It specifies CASSLSGRAAYNEQFF.

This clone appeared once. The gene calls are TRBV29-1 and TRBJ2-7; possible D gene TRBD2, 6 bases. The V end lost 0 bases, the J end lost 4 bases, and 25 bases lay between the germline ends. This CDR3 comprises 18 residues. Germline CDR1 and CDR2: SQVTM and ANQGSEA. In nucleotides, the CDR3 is TGCAGCGTTGAAGATCAGAATCGACCAACGGGACTCCGTTACGAGCAGTACTTC. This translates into CSVEDQNRPTGLRYEQYF.

CDR3 bases: TGTGCCAGCAGTGAACTACAGTTTAATGAAAAACTGTTTTTT. Protein sequence: CASSELQFNEKLFF. This chain connects TRBV2 to TRBJ1-4, with D hard to call. The V end was cut by 2 bases, the J end by 4 bases, with 8 bases between. CDR3 size: 14 residues. From germline, CDR1 is SNHLY and CDR2 FYNNEI.

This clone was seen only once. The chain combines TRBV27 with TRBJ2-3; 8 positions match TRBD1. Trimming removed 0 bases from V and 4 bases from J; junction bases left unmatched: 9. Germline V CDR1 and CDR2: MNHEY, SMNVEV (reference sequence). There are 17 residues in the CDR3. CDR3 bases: TGTGCCAGCAGTTTATCGCGGTTGACAGGGGAGGCAGATACGCAGTATTTT. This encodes CASSLSRLTGEADTQYF.

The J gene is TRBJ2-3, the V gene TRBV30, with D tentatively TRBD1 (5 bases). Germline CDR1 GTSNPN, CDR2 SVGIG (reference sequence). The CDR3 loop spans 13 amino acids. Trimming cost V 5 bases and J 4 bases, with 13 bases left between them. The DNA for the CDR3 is TGTGCCTGGTCCAGGGTAGGAGCAGATACGCAGTATTTT. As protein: CAWSRVGADTQYF.

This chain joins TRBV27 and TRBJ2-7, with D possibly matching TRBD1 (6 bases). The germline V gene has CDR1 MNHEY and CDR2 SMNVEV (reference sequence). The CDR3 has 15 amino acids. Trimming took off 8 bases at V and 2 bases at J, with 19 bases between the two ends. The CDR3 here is CASWSLGQGPYEQYF. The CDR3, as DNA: TGTGCCAGCTGGTCGCTAGGGCAGGGGCCCTACGAGCAGTACTTC.

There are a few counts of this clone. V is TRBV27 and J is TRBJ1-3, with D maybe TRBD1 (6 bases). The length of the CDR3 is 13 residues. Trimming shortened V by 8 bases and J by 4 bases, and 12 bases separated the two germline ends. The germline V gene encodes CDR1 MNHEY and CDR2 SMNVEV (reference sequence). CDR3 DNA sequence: TGTGCCAGCGGAACAGGGCCCGGAAACACCATATATTTT. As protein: CASGTGPGNTIYF.

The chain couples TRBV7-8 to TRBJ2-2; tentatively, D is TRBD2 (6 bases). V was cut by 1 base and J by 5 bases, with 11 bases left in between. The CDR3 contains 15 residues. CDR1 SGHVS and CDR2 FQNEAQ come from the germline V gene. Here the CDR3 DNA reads TGTGCCAGCAGCTTAGACGGGAGTGGGACCGGGGAGCTGTTTTTT. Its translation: CASSLDGSGTGELFF.

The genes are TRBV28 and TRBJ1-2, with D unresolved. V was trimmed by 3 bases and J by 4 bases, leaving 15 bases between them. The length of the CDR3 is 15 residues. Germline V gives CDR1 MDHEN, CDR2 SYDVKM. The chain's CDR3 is CASSLGGQVAYGYTF. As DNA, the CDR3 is TGTGCCAGCAGTTTGGGTGGGCAGGTGGCCTATGGCTACACCTTC.

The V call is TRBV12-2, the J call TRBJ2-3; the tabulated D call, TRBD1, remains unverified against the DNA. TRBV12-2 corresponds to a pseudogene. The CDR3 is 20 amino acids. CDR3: CASRSPLGPRVAKFTDTQYF. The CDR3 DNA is TGTGCAAGTCGCTCCCCCCTAGGCCCCAGGGTTGCGAAGTTCACAGATACGCAGTATTTT.

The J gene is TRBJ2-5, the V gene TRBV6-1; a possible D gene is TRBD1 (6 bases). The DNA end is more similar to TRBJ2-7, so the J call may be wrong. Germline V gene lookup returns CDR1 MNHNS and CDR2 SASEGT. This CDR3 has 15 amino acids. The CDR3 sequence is CASYQGPPYNYEQYF. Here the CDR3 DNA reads TGTGCCAGTTACCAGGGGCCCCCCTATAACTACGAGCAGTACTTC.

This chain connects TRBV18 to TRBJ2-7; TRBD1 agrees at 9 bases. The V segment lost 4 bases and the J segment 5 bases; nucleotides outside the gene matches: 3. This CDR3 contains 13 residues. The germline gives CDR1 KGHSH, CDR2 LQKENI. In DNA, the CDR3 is TGTGCCAGCTCACAAGGGACAGGGAACGAGCAGTACTTC. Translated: CASSQGTGNEQYF.

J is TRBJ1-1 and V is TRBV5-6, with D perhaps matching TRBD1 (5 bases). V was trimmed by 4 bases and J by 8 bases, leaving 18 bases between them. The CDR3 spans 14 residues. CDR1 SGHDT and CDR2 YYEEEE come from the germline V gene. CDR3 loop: CASSLQGFGAEAFF. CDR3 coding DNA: TGTGCCAGCAGCCTTCAGGGATTTGGGGCCGAAGCTTTCTTT. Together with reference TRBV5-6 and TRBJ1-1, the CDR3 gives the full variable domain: DAGVTQSPTHLIKTRGQQVTLRCSPKSGHDTVSWYQQALGQGPQFIFQYYEEEERQRGNFPDRFSGHQFPNYSSELNVNALLLGDSALYLCASSLQGFGAEAFFGQGTRLTVV.

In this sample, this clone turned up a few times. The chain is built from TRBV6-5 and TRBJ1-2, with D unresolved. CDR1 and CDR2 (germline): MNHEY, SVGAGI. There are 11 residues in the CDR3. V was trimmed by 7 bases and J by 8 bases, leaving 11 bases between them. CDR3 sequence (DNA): TGTGCCAGCAATTCGGGTCGGGGCTACACCTTC. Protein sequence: CASNSGRGYTF.

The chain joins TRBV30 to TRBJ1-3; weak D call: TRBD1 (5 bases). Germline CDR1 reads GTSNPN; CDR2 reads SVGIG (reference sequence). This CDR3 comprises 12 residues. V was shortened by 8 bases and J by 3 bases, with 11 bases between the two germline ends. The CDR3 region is CALHRNGNTIYF. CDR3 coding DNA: TGTGCCCTCCACAGGAATGGAAACACCATATATTTT. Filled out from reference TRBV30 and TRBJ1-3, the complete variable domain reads SQTIHQWPATLVQPVGSPLSLECTVEGTSNPNLYWYRQAAGRGLQLLFYSVGIGQISSEVPQNLSASRPQDRQFILSSKKLLLSDSGFYLCALHRNGNTIYFGEGSWLTVV.

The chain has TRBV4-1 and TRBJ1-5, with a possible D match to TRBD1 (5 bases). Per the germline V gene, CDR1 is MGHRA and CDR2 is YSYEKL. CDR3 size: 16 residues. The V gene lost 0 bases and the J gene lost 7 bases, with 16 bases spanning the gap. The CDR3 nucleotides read TGCGCCAGCAGCCAAGACCCAGGGCCTAGGAGACAGCCCCAGCATTTT. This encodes CASSQDPGPRRQPQHF.

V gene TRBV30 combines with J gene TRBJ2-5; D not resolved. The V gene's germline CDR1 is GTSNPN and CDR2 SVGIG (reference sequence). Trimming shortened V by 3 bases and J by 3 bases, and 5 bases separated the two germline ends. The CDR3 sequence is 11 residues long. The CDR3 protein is CAWRAEETQYF. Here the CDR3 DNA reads TGTGCCTGGAGGGCAGAAGAGACCCAGTACTTC.

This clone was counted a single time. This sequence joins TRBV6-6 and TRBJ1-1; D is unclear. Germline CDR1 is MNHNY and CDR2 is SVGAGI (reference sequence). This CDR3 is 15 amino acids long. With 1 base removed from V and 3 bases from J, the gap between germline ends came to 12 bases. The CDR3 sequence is CASSYWRVEDTEAFF. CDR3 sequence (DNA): TGTGCCAGCAGTTACTGGAGGGTGGAGGACACTGAAGCTTTCTTT.

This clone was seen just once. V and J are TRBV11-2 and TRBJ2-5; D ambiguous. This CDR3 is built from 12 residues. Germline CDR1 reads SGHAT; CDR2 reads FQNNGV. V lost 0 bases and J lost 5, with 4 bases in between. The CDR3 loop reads CASSLERETQYF. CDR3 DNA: TGTGCCAGCAGCTTAGAGAGGGAGACCCAGTACTTC.

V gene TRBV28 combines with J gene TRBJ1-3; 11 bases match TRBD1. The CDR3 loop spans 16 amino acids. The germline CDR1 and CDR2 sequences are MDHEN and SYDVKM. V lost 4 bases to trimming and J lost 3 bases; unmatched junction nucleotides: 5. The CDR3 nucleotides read TGTGCCAGCAGTTCTCCGGGACAGGGGGATGGAAACACCATATATTTT. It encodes CASSSPGQGDGNTIYF.

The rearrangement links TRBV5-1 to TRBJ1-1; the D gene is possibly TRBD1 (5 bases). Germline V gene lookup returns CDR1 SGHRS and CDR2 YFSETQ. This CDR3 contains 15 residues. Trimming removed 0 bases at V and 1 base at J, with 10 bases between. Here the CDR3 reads CASSLGGGKNTEAFF. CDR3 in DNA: TGCGCCAGCAGCTTGGGTGGGGGGAAGAACACTGAAGCTTTCTTT.

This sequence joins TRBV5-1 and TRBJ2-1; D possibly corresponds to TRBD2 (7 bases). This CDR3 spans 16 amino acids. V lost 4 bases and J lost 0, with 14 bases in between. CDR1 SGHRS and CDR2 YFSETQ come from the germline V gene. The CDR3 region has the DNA TGCGCCAGCAGCCCGCAGGGAGGGGGCTCCTACAATGAGCAGTTCTTC. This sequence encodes CASSPQGGGSYNEQFF.

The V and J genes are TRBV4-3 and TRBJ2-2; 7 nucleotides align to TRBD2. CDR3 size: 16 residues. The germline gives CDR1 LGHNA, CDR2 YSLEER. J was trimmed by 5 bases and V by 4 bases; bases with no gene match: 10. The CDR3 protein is CASSLDASGITGELFF. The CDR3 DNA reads TGCGCCAGCAGCCTGGACGCTAGCGGAATTACCGGGGAGCTGTTTTTT.

DNA for the CDR3: TGTGCCAGCAGCTTCGAAGGGGGCCTTGAAGCTTTCTTT. This translates into CASSFEGGLEAFF. The gene calls are TRBV7-9 and TRBJ1-1, with 7 bases identical to TRBD1. The CDR3 runs to 13 residues. Germline assignment: CDR1 SEHNR and CDR2 FQNEAQ (reference sequence). The ends lost 3 bases at V and 7 bases at J; junction bases unmatched: 5.

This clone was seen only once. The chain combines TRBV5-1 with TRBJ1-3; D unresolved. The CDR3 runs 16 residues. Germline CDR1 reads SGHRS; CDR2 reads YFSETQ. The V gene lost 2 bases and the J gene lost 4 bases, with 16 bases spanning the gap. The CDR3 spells CASSFGRDQMGNTIYF. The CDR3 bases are TGCGCCAGCAGCTTTGGTCGGGATCAGATGGGAAACACCATATATTTT.

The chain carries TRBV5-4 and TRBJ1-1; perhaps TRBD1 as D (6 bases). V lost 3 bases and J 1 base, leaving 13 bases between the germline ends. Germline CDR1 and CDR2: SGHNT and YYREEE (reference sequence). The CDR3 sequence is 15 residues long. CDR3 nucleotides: TGTGCCAGCAGCTCGAGGACAGCCGGGAACACTGAAGCTTTCTTT. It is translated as CASSSRTAGNTEAFF.

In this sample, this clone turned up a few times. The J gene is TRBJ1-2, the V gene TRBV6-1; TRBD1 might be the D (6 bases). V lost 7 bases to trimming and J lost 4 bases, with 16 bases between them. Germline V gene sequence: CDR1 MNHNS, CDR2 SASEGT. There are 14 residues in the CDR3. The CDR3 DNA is TGTGCCAGCAAGACAAGACAGGACAGCTATGGCTACACCTTC. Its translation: CASKTRQDSYGYTF.